These 25 T cell receptor beta chains originate from one sample sequenced in a study of blood T cell repertoires in COVID-19. Profiling relied on immunoSEQ multiplex PCR, and the TCRdb table lists in-frame clones only, not all of them. This table holds under 300,000 clones, 70% to 90% found once. Source material: PBMCs or T cells enriched from blood (not recorded which). The source of these receptors is a middle-aged woman with acute COVID-19.

The CDR3 bases are TGTGCCAGCAGCTTTGGGGGGACAGCCGGTGGGGATACGCAGTATTTT. Translation: CASSFGGTAGGDTQYF. The chain couples TRBV7-2 to TRBJ2-3, with D tentatively TRBD1 (7 bases). The V end was cut by 3 bases, the J end by 6 bases, with 19 bases between. Germline CDR1 SGHTA, CDR2 FQGNSA. The CDR3 totals 16 residues.

The genes are TRBV7-9 and TRBJ2-2, with 8 positions matching TRBD1. The CDR3 covers 15 residues. From germline, CDR1 is SEHNR and CDR2 FQNEAQ (reference sequence). After removal of 5 bases from V and 7 bases from J, the junction contained 9 bases not matched to a gene. CDR3 coding DNA: TGTGCCAGCAGCACCCGGACAGGGTCCGTCGGGGAGCTGTTTTTT. It encodes CASSTRTGSVGELFF.

This chain joins TRBV11-2 and TRBJ2-1; 11 bases line up with TRBD2. The CDR3 consists of 15 residues. The V gene's germline CDR1 is SGHAT and CDR2 FQNNGV. V lost 5 bases, J lost 4 bases, and 4 bases stayed unmatched. The CDR3 sequence: CASSKGTSGYNEQFF. CDR3 coding DNA: TGTGCCAGCAGCAAAGGGACTAGCGGATACAATGAGCAGTTCTTC.

This clone was seen a few times. V is TRBV28 and J is TRBJ2-5; TRBD2 might be the D (6 bases). The ends were cut back, 6 bases at V and 0 bases at J, with 17 bases in the middle. This CDR3 has 16 residues. Looked up from germline, CDR1 is MDHEN and CDR2 is SYDVKM. The CDR3 is CASRPRDSLYQETQYF. The DNA of the CDR3 is TGTGCCAGCAGACCCCGGGACTCACTGTACCAAGAGACCCAGTACTTC.

This clone showed up just once. V gene TRBV12-3 or TRBV12-4 combines with J gene TRBJ2-5; TRBD1 matches at 7 bases. Germline trimming cut 5 bases from V and 3 bases from J; bases unmatched to any gene: 3. This CDR3 region has 13 residues. The DNA for the CDR3 is TGTGCCAGCAGTATCGACAGGGAAGAGACCCAGTACTTC. As protein: CASSIDREETQYF.

This clone was observed at least ten times. V and J are TRBV11-2 and TRBJ2-2; no clear D. In germline, CDR1 is SGHAT, CDR2 FQNNGV. Trimming stripped 4 bases from V and 3 bases from J, with 6 bases between. The CDR3 totals 13 residues. The CDR3 bases are TGTGCCAGCAGCTGGAGCTACACCGGGGAGCTGTTTTTT. It encodes CASSWSYTGELFF.

This chain joins TRBV5-1 and TRBJ2-3, with D tentatively TRBD2 (6 bases). The length of the CDR3 is 15 residues. Trimming took 0 bases from V and 5 from J, leaving 13 bases between them. Germline V gene data show CDR1 as SGHRS and CDR2 as YFSETQ. CDR3 region: CASSLEAAGKDTQYF. In nucleotides, the CDR3 is TGCGCCAGCAGCTTGGAGGCCGCGGGGAAAGATACGCAGTATTTT.

This rearrangement joins TRBV5-1 to TRBJ1-1, with D perhaps matching TRBD1 (5 bases). Deletions cut 0 bases from V and 2 bases from J, with 8 bases between. Germline CDR1 is SGHRS and CDR2 is YFSETQ. The CDR3 is made up of 14 amino acids. In DNA, the CDR3 is TGCGCCAGCAGCTTGGTTTGGGGCAACACTGAAGCTTTCTTT. As protein: CASSLVWGNTEAFF. Drawing the rest from reference TRBV5-1 and TRBJ1-1, the complete variable domain is KAGVTQTPRYLIKTRGQQVTLSCSPISGHRSVSWYQQTPGQGLQFLFEYFSETQRNKGNFPGRFSGRQFSNSRSEMNVSTLELGDSALYLCASSLVWGNTEAFFGQGTRLTVV.

This clone was seen a few times. This rearrangement joins TRBV3-1 (or the pseudogene TRBV3-2) to TRBJ1-3; no firm D call. The V and J ends lost 3 bases and 0 bases respectively, with 6 bases between them. This CDR3 region has 14 residues. Germline V lookup: CDR1 LGHDT, CDR2 YNNKEL (reference sequence). CDR3 bases: TGTGCCAGCAGCCAGAGGTCCTCTGGAAACACCATATATTTT. Translated: CASSQRSSGNTIYF.

This clone was seen just once. The rearrangement joins TRBV2 to TRBJ2-5; 9 bases are shared with TRBD1. The V gene's germline CDR1 is SNHLY and CDR2 FYNNEI. The junction had 3 bases not matched to a gene; V was cut back by 6 bases and J by 4 bases. The CDR3 consists of 13 residues. CDR3 loop: CASRRDRVETQYF. The CDR3 DNA sequence: TGTGCCAGCAGAAGGGACAGGGTAGAGACCCAGTACTTC.

This chain connects TRBV2 to TRBJ1-5; no clear D. The V end was cut by 6 bases, the J end by 2 bases, with 14 bases between. CDR1 is SNHLY and CDR2 is FYNNEI in the germline V gene. This CDR3 contains 15 residues. The chain's CDR3 is CASSANNRGNQPQHF. The CDR3 coding sequence is TGTGCCAGCAGCGCCAACAATCGGGGCAATCAGCCCCAGCATTTT.

The genes are TRBV7-2 and TRBJ2-7; a possible D gene is TRBD2 (7 bases). The CDR3 sequence is 11 residues long. The V end lost 8 bases, the J end lost 5 bases, and 10 bases lay between the germline ends. Per the germline V gene, CDR1 is SGHTA and CDR2 is FQGNSA. CDR3 bases: TGTGCCAGCGCGGGGGCTCACGAGCAGTACTTC. Encoded protein: CASAGAHEQYF. The full variable domain, in which reference TRBV7-2 and TRBJ2-7 provide the parts outside the CDR3, is GAGVSQSPSNKVTEKGKDVELRCDPISGHTALYWYRQSLGQGLEFLIYFQGNSAPDKSGLPSDRFSAERTGGSVSTLTIQRTQQEDSAVYLCASAGAHEQYFGPGTRLTVT.

V and J are TRBV30 and TRBJ2-3, with 8 bases lining up with TRBD1. Per the germline V gene, CDR1 is GTSNPN and CDR2 is SVGIG (reference sequence). The CDR3 has 14 residues. V lost 3 bases, J lost 0 bases, and 2 bases stayed unmatched. Written as DNA, the CDR3 is TGTGCCTGGAGGACAGGGGTCAGCACAGATACGCAGTATTTT. Protein product: CAWRTGVSTDTQYF.

V gene TRBV7-2 combines with J gene TRBJ2-1; tentative D call: TRBD2 (6 bases). There are 14 residues in the CDR3. Germline-derived CDR1 and CDR2 are SGHTA and FQGNSA. Trimming shortened V by 2 bases and J by 8 bases, and 13 bases separated the two germline ends. CDR3 in amino acids: CASSLFGGVDEQFF. The CDR3 bases are TGTGCCAGCAGCTTATTCGGGGGTGTAGATGAGCAGTTCTTC.

The chain is built from TRBV11-2 and TRBJ2-7; D is unclear. Germline V gives CDR1 SGHAT, CDR2 FQNNGV. V was pared by 0 bases and J by 3 bases, with 6 bases between. The CDR3 sequence is 13 residues long. The CDR3 bases are TGTGCCAGCAGCTTAGAGGCCAGCTACGAGCAGTACGTC. Its protein product is CASSLEASYEQYV.

J is TRBJ2-2 and V is TRBV7-2; TRBD2 agrees at 7 bases. The CDR3 sequence is 15 residues long. With 6 bases clipped from V and 4 bases from J, the junction kept 8 bases outside the gene matches. Germline V CDR1 and CDR2: SGHTA, FQGNSA. The CDR3 sequence: CASRVKGRGTGELFF. For the CDR3, the DNA is TGTGCCAGCAGGGTGAAGGGGAGGGGCACCGGGGAGCTGTTTTTT. The variable domain in full, completed from reference TRBV7-2 and TRBJ2-2, reads GAGVSQSPSNKVTEKGKDVELRCDPISGHTALYWYRQSLGQGLEFLIYFQGNSAPDKSGLPSDRFSAERTGGSVSTLTIQRTQQEDSAVYLCASRVKGRGTGELFFGEGSRLTVL.

This chain connects TRBV19 to TRBJ1-4; D perhaps matches TRBD1 (5 bases). Per germline, CDR1 LNHDA and CDR2 SQIVND (reference sequence). V lost 6 bases and J lost 0, with 14 bases in between. The CDR3 is made up of 16 amino acids. DNA for the CDR3: TGTGCCAGTAGCGACCGGAGGGGCGCAACTAATGAAAAACTGTTTTTT. Translating it yields CASSDRRGATNEKLFF.

DNA of the CDR3: TGTGCCAGCAGCCAAGAATTGGGACTAGGCTACAATGAGCAGTTCTTC. Its translation: CASSQELGLGYNEQFF. This chain connects TRBV3-1 (or the pseudogene TRBV3-2) to TRBJ2-1; the match to TRBD2 covers 8 bases. This CDR3 contains 16 residues. V shed 0 bases and J 3 bases; nucleotides not matched to a gene: 4. The germline V gene has CDR1 LGHDT and CDR2 YNNKEL (reference sequence).

The chain carries TRBV2 and TRBJ2-5, with TRBD2 identical over 10 bases. Germline CDR1 reads SNHLY; CDR2 reads FYNNEI. V was pared by 5 bases and J by 1 base, with 4 bases of the junction left unmatched. The length of the CDR3 is 15 residues. The DNA for the CDR3 is TGTGCCAGCAGTCGCGGGACTAGCGCCCAAGAGACCCAGTACTTC. It translates to CASSRGTSAQETQYF.

The rearrangement uses TRBV11-2 and TRBJ2-2, with D perhaps TRBD1 (5 bases). Trimming cost V 4 bases and J 5 bases, with 11 bases left between them. CDR1 is SGHAT, CDR2 FQNNGV, per germline. This CDR3 region has 14 residues. The CDR3 coding sequence is TGTGCCAGCAGCTCCGGCCCAGGGACCGGGGAGCTGTTTTTT. This translates into CASSSGPGTGELFF.

The gene calls are TRBV29-1 and TRBJ1-1; tentatively, D is TRBD1 (6 bases). The CDR3 runs to 14 residues. With 7 bases removed from V and 2 bases from J, the gap between germline ends came to 17 bases. The germline CDR1 and CDR2 sequences are SQVTM and ANQGSEA. The CDR3 spells CSGLPGQGNTEAFF. CDR3 in DNA: TGCAGCGGCCTACCGGGACAAGGTAACACTGAAGCTTTCTTT.

The chain employs TRBV14 and TRBJ1-2; 9 nucleotides agree with TRBD1. The CDR3 has 15 amino acids. Germline CDR1 reads SGHDN; CDR2 reads FVKESK. With V trimmed by 4 bases and J by 7 bases, 10 bases remained unmatched. As DNA, the CDR3 is TGTGCCAGCAGCCCAAGGACAGGGGCCTCGTCTGGCTACACCTTC. This translates into CASSPRTGASSGYTF.

The genes are TRBV11-3 and TRBJ2-3; 12 bases are a match to TRBD2. In germline, CDR1 is SGHNT, CDR2 YENEEA. The CDR3 runs 16 residues. Trimming took 1 base from V and 7 from J; bases not matched to a gene: 6. CDR3 sequence: CASSLVQLAGGNTQYF. As DNA, the CDR3 is TGTGCCAGCAGCTTAGTGCAACTAGCGGGGGGAAATACGCAGTATTTT.

The chain is built from TRBV24-1 and TRBJ2-1; 8 bases line up with TRBD2. V lost 5 bases and J lost 5; bases outside the gene matches: 10. Per the germline V gene, CDR1 is KGHDR and CDR2 is SFDVKD. This CDR3 has 16 amino acids. CDR3 sequence reads: CATSAFSGVGHNEQFF. The CDR3, as DNA: TGTGCCACCAGTGCCTTTAGCGGGGTGGGCCACAATGAGCAGTTCTTC.

The chain couples TRBV11-3 to TRBJ1-1; 7 bases align to TRBD1. CDR1 is SGHNT and CDR2 is YENEEA in the germline V gene. The CDR3 length is 14 residues. V trimming: 4 bases; J trimming: 9 bases; junction bases outside the gene matches: 11. In DNA form, the CDR3 reads TGTGCCAGCAGCTCCCGACAGGGAGGACGTAAAGCTTTCTTT. Residues: CASSSRQGGRKAFF.